This T cell receptor (beta chain) stems from a study of regulatory T cells in long-lasting Graves disease. This clonotype was seen only a few times. What it binds is not known. The junction differs from germline at one of its ends, possibly a read error. Time point meaning: persistent/refractory GD, antithyroid drugs over 5 years with positive TRAb. PBMCs were the source of the RNA used for TCR sequencing. Overall study findings and caveats: Persistent Graves' patients had lower TCR diversity than newly diagnosed ones. Favored gene segments in persistent disease were TRBV28, TRBJ1-2 and TRBJ2-5.

CDR3-region Arm-PCR and iRepertoire HTBI primers produced the TCR beta libraries. How the authors handled the data: Samples jointly harbored 62 TRBV and some 13 TRBJ segments. TCRdb re-called the multiplex PCR reads through MiXCR, storing one row per CDR3 protein. TCRdb's processing, not the study's, gives the V and J calls here. The data hold about 660,000 distinct CDR3 sequences, with around 32% observed a single time. The CDR3 spans 17 residues. Germline-derived CDR1 and CDR2 are MNHEY and SMNVEV (reference sequence). The sequence was obtained from a female donor with Graves disease. The specimen comprised peripheral blood mononuclear cells (PBMCs), sampled when the disease was refractory, from a patient treated with antithyroid drugs. The chain recombines TRBV27 with TRBJ1-4; 8 nucleotides align to TRBD1. CDR3 coding DNA: TGTGCCAGCAGTTCCTCGACAGGGGTAGATGCTAATGGAAAACTGTTTTTT. Its translation: CASSSSTGVDANGKLFF. Drawing the rest from reference TRBV27 and TRBJ1-4, the complete variable domain is EAQVTQNPRYLITVTGKKLTVTCSQNMNHEYMSWYRQDPGLGLRQIYYSMNVEVTDKGDVPEGYKVSRKEKRNFPLILESPSPNQTSLYFCASSSSTGVDANGKLFFGSGTQLSVL.